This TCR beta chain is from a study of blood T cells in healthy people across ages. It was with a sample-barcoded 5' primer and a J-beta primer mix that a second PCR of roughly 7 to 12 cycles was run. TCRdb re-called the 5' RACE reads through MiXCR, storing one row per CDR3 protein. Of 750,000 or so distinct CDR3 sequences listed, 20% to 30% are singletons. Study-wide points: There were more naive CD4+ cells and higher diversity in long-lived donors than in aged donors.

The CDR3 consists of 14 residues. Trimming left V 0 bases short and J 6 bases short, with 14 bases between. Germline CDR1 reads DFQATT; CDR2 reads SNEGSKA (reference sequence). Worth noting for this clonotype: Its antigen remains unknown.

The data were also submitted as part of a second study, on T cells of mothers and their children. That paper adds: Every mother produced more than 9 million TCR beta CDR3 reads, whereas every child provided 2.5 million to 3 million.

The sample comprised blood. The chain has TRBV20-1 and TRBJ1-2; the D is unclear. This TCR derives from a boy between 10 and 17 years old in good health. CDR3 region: CSARDPRNLDGYTF. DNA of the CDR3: TGCAGTGCTAGAGATCCAAGGAACTTGGATGGCTACACCTTC.